A single sample is the source of the 10 T cell receptor beta chains below, sequenced in a study of cytomegalovirus exposure and HLA in healthy donors. Vbeta (60) and Jbeta (13) primers were used in the PCR. Libraries were prepared by immunoSEQ multiplex PCR; TCRdb keeps only in-frame clonotypes and omits some of them. Altogether some 170,000 clones are present, about four fifths being singletons, with the ten largest covering 4.9%. Sequencing was performed on PBMCs. The source is a young woman in good health and CMV-seropositive.

The V and J genes are TRBV11-3 and TRBJ2-1, with 8 nucleotides matching TRBD2. V was pared by 0 bases and J by 3 bases, with 1 base of the junction left unmatched. The CDR3 extends over 15 amino acids. Germline CDR1 and CDR2: SGHNT and YENEEA. CDR3 coding DNA: TGTGCCAGCAGCTTAGACCGGGGGGGCTACAATGAGCAGTTCTTC. Translating it yields CASSLDRGGYNEQFF.

CDR3 sequence (DNA): TGTGCCCCAGAGCTAGGTGGGGGGAATCAGCCCCAGCATTTT. Translating it yields CAPELGGGNQPQHF. The chain uses TRBV6-1 and TRBJ1-5; tentatively, D is TRBD1 (5 bases). The V gene lost 11 bases and the J gene lost 4 bases, with 18 bases spanning the gap. CDR1 and CDR2 (germline): MNHNS, SASEGT. The CDR3 extends over 14 amino acids.

CDR3: CASSLELLAGETQYF. The CDR3 nucleotides read TGTGCCAGCAGCTTAGAATTACTAGCGGGGGAGACCCAGTACTTC. The chain employs TRBV11-2 and TRBJ2-5, with 10 bases identical to TRBD2. The J segment lost 5 bases and the V segment lost 0 bases, leaving 3 bases of the junction unmatched. The V gene's germline CDR1 is SGHAT and CDR2 FQNNGV. This CDR3 comprises 15 residues.

The V gene is TRBV28, the J gene TRBJ1-5, with 12 bases matching TRBD1. The CDR3 spans 16 residues. V gave up 4 bases and J gave up 2 bases; unmatched junction bases: 3. Germline V gene sequence: CDR1 MDHEN, CDR2 SYDVKM. The CDR3 spells CASSWGQGARNQPQHF. CDR3 bases: TGTGCCAGCAGTTGGGGACAGGGGGCTCGCAATCAGCCCCAGCATTTT.

V is TRBV28 and J is TRBJ1-6, with D uncertain. CDR3 size: 15 residues. In germline, CDR1 is MDHEN, CDR2 SYDVKM. V lost 6 bases and J lost 10, with 19 bases in between. CDR3 in DNA: TGTGCCAGCAGAACCTACTTGGGAGGCAGCTCACCCCTCCACTTT. Encoded protein: CASRTYLGGSSPLHF.

The rearrangement uses TRBV11-2 and TRBJ2-1; 13 bases fit TRBD2. The CDR3 sequence is 16 residues long. Germline CDR1 is SGHAT and CDR2 is FQNNGV. J lost 5 bases, V lost 7 bases, and 8 bases had no gene match. The CDR3 bases are TGTGCCAGCAACATCCTCGGGACTAGCGGGGACAATGAGCAGTTCTTC. As protein: CASNILGTSGDNEQFF.

The rearrangement joins TRBV18 to TRBJ2-7; D gene uncertain. V was shortened by 3 bases and J by 0 bases, with 3 bases between the two germline ends. The CDR3 extends over 12 amino acids. Germline loops: CDR1 KGHSH, CDR2 LQKENI. This CDR3 is CASSPVSYEQYF. CDR3 sequence (DNA): TGTGCCAGCTCACCCGTCTCCTACGAGCAGTACTTC.

This rearrangement joins TRBV5-1 to TRBJ2-6; D is perhaps TRBD2 (6 bases). Deletions cut 2 bases from V and 0 bases from J, with 21 bases between. The CDR3 spans 20 residues. In germline, CDR1 is SGHRS, CDR2 YFSETQ. CDR3 nucleotide sequence: TGCGCCAGCAGCTTTGGGTGGGCGGGGCAGGGCCTCTCTGGGGCCAACGTCCTGACTTTC. Protein sequence: CASSFGWAGQGLSGANVLTF.

This clone was picked up one time. The rearrangement joins TRBV28 to TRBJ2-5, with 9 bases matching TRBD1. Germline V gene sequence: CDR1 MDHEN, CDR2 SYDVKM. Losses at the gene ends were 5 bases for V and 9 bases for J; bases not matched to a gene: 19. This CDR3 has 17 amino acids. CDR3: CASSLPRTWGQGFSQYF. CDR3 nucleotide sequence: TGTGCCAGCAGTCTACCTAGGACCTGGGGACAGGGTTTTTCCCAGTACTTC.

The chain employs TRBV5-6 and TRBJ2-7; TRBD2 might be the D (5 bases). The CDR3 consists of 15 residues. CDR1 is SGHDT and CDR2 is YYEEEE in the germline V gene. The V gene lost 5 bases and the J gene lost 2 bases, with 17 bases spanning the gap. The CDR3 protein is CASRQMRETAYEQYF. DNA of the CDR3: TGTGCCAGCAGACAGATGAGGGAGACCGCCTACGAGCAGTACTTC.